This TCR beta chain was recorded in a study of T cell responses to AZD1222 COVID-19 vaccine. In its sample, this clone was seen once. What it recognizes is unknown. Findings and limits, study-wide: An increase in Spike-specific TCR breadth and depth was observed after two AZD1222 doses.

Data came from immunoSEQ multiplex PCR; TCRdb stores just in-frame clones and leaves some out. The data show about 150,000 clones, approximately 90% seen once. Second-dose intervals near 4 or 12 weeks were combined. This TCR was recovered from an adult who received the AZD1222 COVID-19 vaccine. Source: peripheral blood, taken 28 days after the second AZD1222 dose.

The CDR3 region is CASSYSEVGTEAFF. The CDR3 coding sequence is TGTGCCAGCAGTTACTCTGAAGTAGGCACTGAAGCTTTCTTT. The gene calls are TRBV6-5 and TRBJ1-1, with unresolved D. Looked up from germline, CDR1 is MNHEY and CDR2 is SVGAGI. This CDR3 contains 14 residues. Trimming removed 0 bases at V and 4 bases at J, with 9 bases between.